The 18 T cell receptor beta chains below were found in one sample sequenced in a study of blood T cell repertoires in COVID-19. Here immunoSEQ multiplex PCR was the method, and the copy in TCRdb shows in-frame clones only, minus some. The table shows around 15,000 clones, with more than 80% occurring only once. The sequenced material came from peripheral blood. The receptors stem from a human donor in a cohort sampled during active COVID-19.

The J gene is TRBJ1-1, the V gene TRBV19; 10 bases map to TRBD1. This CDR3 spans 16 amino acids. V shed 3 bases and J 1 base; nucleotides not matched to a gene: 5. Germline V gene sequence: CDR1 LNHDA, CDR2 SQIVND (reference sequence). The CDR3 loop is CASSMATGGANTEAFF. CDR3 bases: TGTGCCAGTAGTATGGCGACAGGGGGCGCGAACACTGAAGCTTTCTTT.

This chain connects TRBV10-1 to TRBJ2-3; 10 bases are a match to TRBD1. Trimming took 3 bases from V and 6 from J; bases not matched to a gene: 6. The CDR3 length is 15 residues. Germline CDR1 reads WNHNN; CDR2 reads SYGVQD (reference sequence). The CDR3 sequence: CASSDPGTGADTQYF. CDR3 DNA: TGCGCCAGCAGTGACCCCGGGACAGGGGCCGATACGCAGTATTTT.

The rearrangement uses TRBV5-1 and TRBJ2-6; a possible D gene is TRBD1 (5 bases). CDR1 and CDR2 from the germline V gene are SGHRS and YFSETQ. This CDR3 is 16 amino acids long. With 4 bases removed from V and 1 base from J, the gap between germline ends came to 12 bases. This CDR3 reads CASSPDSGSGANVLTF. In nucleotides, the CDR3 is TGCGCCAGCAGCCCCGACTCAGGGTCTGGGGCCAACGTCCTGACTTTC. The full variable domain, completed using reference TRBV5-1 and TRBJ2-6, is KAGVTQTPRYLIKTRGQQVTLSCSPISGHRSVSWYQQTPGQGLQFLFEYFSETQRNKGNFPGRFSGRQFSNSRSEMNVSTLELGDSALYLCASSPDSGSGANVLTFGAGSRLTVL.

The chain joins TRBV6-6 to TRBJ2-7; TRBD1 aligns across 9 bases. This CDR3 has 14 amino acids. After removal of 11 bases from V and 4 bases from J, the junction contained 12 bases not matched to a gene. In germline, CDR1 is MNHNY, CDR2 SVGAGI (reference sequence). The CDR3 reads CASQAPGQGYEQYF. The CDR3 coding sequence is TGTGCCTCTCAGGCCCCGGGACAGGGATACGAGCAGTACTTC.

The rearrangement joins TRBV2 to TRBJ1-5; TRBD1 matches at 7 bases. This CDR3 comprises 15 residues. CDR1 is SNHLY, CDR2 FYNNEI, per germline. The trim removed 4 bases at V and 5 bases at J, leaving 8 bases unmatched. The CDR3 region is CASSGAGQGDQPQHF. The DNA for the CDR3 is TGTGCCAGCAGTGGGGCGGGGCAGGGGGATCAGCCCCAGCATTTT.

Only one count was recorded for this clone. The V and J genes are TRBV15 and TRBJ2-1; 7 positions match TRBD2. The CDR3 is 16 residues long. The V gene's germline CDR1 is LNHNV and CDR2 YYDKDF (reference sequence). The junction had 10 bases not matched to a gene; V was cut back by 1 base and J by 7 bases. The DNA for the CDR3 is TGTGCCACCAGCAGAGGGGACTACGCGATAACAAATGAGCAGTTCTTC. Encoded protein: CATSRGDYAITNEQFF.

The chain has TRBV10-3 and TRBJ2-7, with D possibly being TRBD2 (5 bases). V was pared by 6 bases and J by 2 bases, with 11 bases between. The CDR3 totals 13 residues. Germline V gene data show CDR1 as ENHRY and CDR2 as SYGVKD. The CDR3 loop is CAIRRGRTYEQYF. The CDR3 nucleotides are TGTGCCATCAGGAGAGGGCGGACCTACGAGCAGTACTTC.

The V and J genes are TRBV12-3 or TRBV12-4 and TRBJ1-1; D gene ambiguous. CDR3 size: 13 residues. Trimming took 5 bases from V and 3 from J, leaving 10 bases between them. In DNA form, the CDR3 reads TGTGCCAGCAGTCCGAAGGAGGACACTGAAGCTTTCTTT. Its protein product is CASSPKEDTEAFF.

The chain uses TRBV14 and TRBJ2-7; 7 bases map to TRBD1. The CDR3 totals 15 residues. With V trimmed by 0 bases and J by 0 bases, 2 bases remained unmatched. Germline assignment: CDR1 SGHDN and CDR2 FVKESK. Here the CDR3 reads CASSQDPGGSYEQYF. The CDR3 nucleotides are TGTGCCAGCAGCCAAGATCCAGGGGGCTCCTACGAGCAGTACTTC. The entire variable domain, with the rest obtained from reference TRBV14 and TRBJ2-7, is as follows: EAGVTQFPSHSVIEKGQTVTLRCDPISGHDNLYWYRRVMGKEIKFLLHFVKESKQDESGMPNNRFLAERTGGTYSTLKVQPAELEDSGVYFCASSQDPGGSYEQYFGPGTRLTVT.

J is TRBJ1-4 and V is TRBV24-1, with 9 positions matching TRBD1. Per germline, CDR1 KGHDR and CDR2 SFDVKD. There are 15 residues in the CDR3. J gave up 8 bases and V 2 bases, and 5 bases lay outside the gene matches. This CDR3 reads CATSDSGTGLEKLFF. Here the CDR3 DNA reads TGTGCCACCAGTGATTCTGGGACAGGGCTCGAAAAACTGTTTTTT.

The rearrangement uses TRBV3-1 (or the pseudogene TRBV3-2) and TRBJ1-2, with D tentatively TRBD1 (6 bases). CDR1 and CDR2 from the germline V gene are LGHDT and YNNKEL (reference sequence). V was trimmed by 6 bases and J by 4 bases, leaving 15 bases between them. This CDR3 has 14 amino acids. In DNA form, the CDR3 reads TGTGCCAGCAGACCCCAGGGGTACGGCTATGGCTACACCTTC. This gives the protein CASRPQGYGYGYTF.

This clone appeared a few times. The chain carries TRBV30 and TRBJ1-6, with a weak D call TRBD1 (5 bases). The V gene lost 3 bases and the J gene lost 9 bases, with 21 bases spanning the gap. The CDR3 has 16 amino acids. Germline V lookup: CDR1 GTSNPN, CDR2 SVGIG (reference sequence). CDR3 nucleotides: TGTGCCTGGAGCCTCATTGCTGATGGGGGGGGTTCACCCCTCCACTTT. It translates to CAWSLIADGGGSPLHF.

The chain carries TRBV5-5 and TRBJ1-1; possible D gene TRBD1, 6 bases. CDR3 length equals 13 residues. Germline CDR1 SGHKS, CDR2 YYEKEE (reference sequence). V was cut by 7 bases and J by 2 bases, with 12 bases left in between. As DNA, the CDR3 is TGTGCCAGCTCCGGACAGAGCAACACTGAAGCTTTCTTT. Translated, it gives CASSGQSNTEAFF. Variable domain in full (rest from reference TRBV5-5 and TRBJ1-1): DAGVTQSPTHLIKTRGQQVTLRCSPISGHKSVSWYQQVLGQGPQFIFQYYEKEERGRGNFPDRFSARQFPNYSSELNVNALLLGDSALYLCASSGQSNTEAFFGQGTRLTVV.

The chain joins TRBV18 to TRBJ2-5; maybe TRBD2 (6 bases). Per the germline V gene, CDR1 is KGHSH and CDR2 is LQKENI. CDR3 length: 16 amino acids. V lost 2 bases, J lost 1 base, and 14 bases lay in between. This chain's CDR3 is CASSPKAGRSQETQYF. The DNA for the CDR3 is TGTGCCAGCTCACCAAAGGCGGGGCGGTCCCAAGAGACCCAGTACTTC.

The V and J genes are TRBV5-6 and TRBJ2-3; 8 bases agree with TRBD1. After removal of 4 bases from V and 1 base from J, the junction contained 8 bases not matched to a gene. The CDR3 length is 16 residues. Germline CDR1 reads SGHDT; CDR2 reads YYEEEE. The DNA for the CDR3 is TGTGCCAGCAGCCGGACAGGGATTAGTGGCACAGATACGCAGTATTTT. Its protein product is CASSRTGISGTDTQYF. Looking up the rest from reference TRBV5-6 and TRBJ2-3 gives the full variable domain: DAGVTQSPTHLIKTRGQQVTLRCSPKSGHDTVSWYQQALGQGPQFIFQYYEEEERQRGNFPDRFSGHQFPNYSSELNVNALLLGDSALYLCASSRTGISGTDTQYFGPGTRLTVL.

Regarding this clone: Other DNA sequences from this sample encode an identical CDR3 as well. The rearrangement joins TRBV19 to TRBJ2-7; D might be TRBD1 (5 bases). V was cut by 5 bases and J by 2 bases, with 13 bases left in between. CDR3 size: 14 residues. Per germline, CDR1 LNHDA and CDR2 SQIVND (reference sequence). The CDR3 spells CASSRAGLPYEQYF. CDR3 in DNA: TGTGCCAGTAGTCGCGCAGGGCTTCCCTACGAGCAGTACTTC. The variable domain in full, completed from reference TRBV19 and TRBJ2-7, reads DGGITQSPKYLFRKEGQNVTLSCEQNLNHDAMYWYRQDPGQGLRLIYYSQIVNDFQKGDIAEGYSVSREKKESFPLTVTSAQKNPTAFYLCASSRAGLPYEQYFGPGTRLTVT.

This clone was picked up one time. V and J are TRBV30 and TRBJ1-5; no clear D gene. CDR1 and CDR2 (germline): GTSNPN, SVGIG (reference sequence). Trimming pared 4 bases from V and 3 bases from J, leaving 10 bases between. The CDR3 totals 13 residues. The CDR3 sequence is CAWNPQDNQPQHF. The CDR3 nucleotides read TGTGCCTGGAATCCCCAGGACAATCAGCCCCAGCATTTT.

As DNA, the CDR3 is TGTGCCAGCAGTGAGCTCGGTCCGCTACTGAACACCTTC. Amino acids: CASSELGPLLNTF. The rearrangement uses TRBV2 and TRBJ1-2; D unresolved. The CDR3 is 13 amino acids. Trimming pared 3 bases from V and 12 bases from J, leaving 17 bases between. Germline V lookup: CDR1 SNHLY, CDR2 FYNNEI.